Presented here are 19 T cell receptor beta chains from one specimen sequenced in a study of sequential checkpoint blockade in melanoma. The repertoire was sequenced with immunoSEQ multiplex PCR; TCRdb's copy has only in-frame clones and lacks some. The sample shows 7,000 to 9,500 clones, more than 55% of them seen only once. Treatment described: randomized to nivolumab then ipilimumab (arm A) or the reverse (arm B). Material: CD8+ T cells sorted from blood (inferred from file names), obtained from a patient given nivolumab and ipilimumab in sequence. Source of these receptors: a human donor with melanoma.

This chain joins TRBV19 and TRBJ1-2; the D gene is possibly TRBD1 (6 bases). V was clipped by 1 base and J by 8 bases, with 11 bases between them. This CDR3 has 13 residues. Germline assignment: CDR1 LNHDA and CDR2 SQIVND (reference sequence). The CDR3 DNA is TGTGCCAGTAGTATAGTGGGGGCTCTCGGCTACACCTTC. It yields the protein CASSIVGALGYTF.

CDR3 nucleotides: TGCAGCGTCGTAGGGGAGGTCTATGGCTACACCTTC. This translates into CSVVGEVYGYTF. The gene calls are TRBV29-1 and TRBJ1-2; tentative D call: TRBD1 (5 bases). The length of the CDR3 is 12 residues. Germline assignment: CDR1 SQVTM and CDR2 ANQGSEA. Trimming pared 6 bases from V and 4 bases from J, leaving 12 bases between.

This clone appeared a single time. The chain is built from TRBV19 and TRBJ2-7; TRBD1 agrees at 9 bases. V trimming: 6 bases; J trimming: 3 bases; junction bases outside the gene matches: 9. This CDR3 region has 15 residues. Germline V gives CDR1 LNHDA, CDR2 SQIVND (reference sequence). DNA for the CDR3: TGTGCCAGTAGCTGGACAGGGGAGTTTAGCTACGAGCAGTACTTC. It is translated as CASSWTGEFSYEQYF.

This sequence joins TRBV11-2 and TRBJ1-2, with D uncertain. The V end lost 1 base, the J end lost 5 bases, and 8 bases lay between the germline ends. CDR1 and CDR2 (germline): SGHAT, FQNNGV. This CDR3 has 13 residues. In nucleotides, the CDR3 is TGTGCCAGCAGCTTAGTGGCGGAGTATGGCTACACCTTC. Amino acid sequence: CASSLVAEYGYTF.

There are a few counts of this clone. A far larger clone is one nucleotide away, so this likely arose from a read error. DNA for the CDR3: TGCACCAGCAGCCTAGACGGTGGTGAAAAACTGTTTTTT. It specifies CTSSLDGGEKLFF. The chain has TRBV1 and TRBJ1-4. TRBV1 represents a pseudogene. The CDR3 is 13 residues long.

This clone was recorded a few times. The V and J genes are TRBV4-2 and TRBJ2-7; perhaps TRBD1 as D (5 bases). CDR1 and CDR2 (germline): LGHNA, YNFKEQ. Trimming stripped 1 base from V and 3 bases from J, with 7 bases between. The CDR3 loop spans 13 amino acids. CDR3 coding DNA: TGTGCCAGCAGCCAAGGACAGCTCTACGAGCAGTACTTC. Protein sequence: CASSQGQLYEQYF.

The V gene is TRBV7-9, the J gene TRBJ1-1; 7 bases fit TRBD1. The V gene's germline CDR1 is SEHNR and CDR2 FQNEAQ (reference sequence). V shed 5 bases and J 2 bases; nucleotides not matched to a gene: 11. The CDR3 is 16 amino acids. The CDR3 sequence is CASSPRDSGGNTEAFF. CDR3 coding DNA: TGTGCCAGCAGCCCAAGGGACAGTGGGGGTAACACTGAAGCTTTCTTT. Supplemented by reference TRBV7-9 and TRBJ1-1, the full variable domain reads DTGVSQNPRHKITKRGQNVTFRCDPISEHNRLYWYRQTLGQGPEFLTYFQNEAQLEKSRLLSDRFSAERPKGSFSTLEIQRTEQGDSAMYLCASSPRDSGGNTEAFFGQGTRLTVV.

By share, this clone counts as medium-sized. The J gene is TRBJ2-7, the V gene TRBV29-1, with TRBD1 matching over 9 bases. CDR1 SQVTM and CDR2 ANQGSEA come from the germline V gene. This CDR3 spans 13 amino acids. J lost 2 bases, V lost 6 bases, and 5 bases had no gene match. CDR3 bases: TGCAGCGTACGGGACAGGGAGACCTACGAGCAGTACTTC. Its translation: CSVRDRETYEQYF.

This chain connects TRBV28 to TRBJ1-4; 7 bases agree with TRBD1. J gave up 6 bases and V 6 bases, and 13 bases lay outside the gene matches. Germline V CDR1 and CDR2: MDHEN, SYDVKM. CDR3 length: 16 residues. For the CDR3, the DNA is TGTGCCAGCAGCTTCCCCTCCGACAGGGAAGATGAAAAACTGTTTTTT. This translates into CASSFPSDREDEKLFF. Based on the CDR3 plus reference TRBV28 and TRBJ1-4, the full variable domain is DVKVTQSSRYLVKRTGEKVFLECVQDMDHENMFWYRQDPGLGLRLIYFSYDVKMKEKGDIPEGYSVSREKKERFSLILESASTNQTSMYLCASSFPSDREDEKLFFGSGTQLSVL.

In this sample, this clone turned up a few times. The chain couples TRBV6-5 to TRBJ1-1; a possible D gene is TRBD1 (5 bases). Trimming shortened V by 6 bases and J by 10 bases, and 15 bases separated the two germline ends. This CDR3 region has 12 residues. Germline loops: CDR1 MNHEY, CDR2 SVGAGI. CDR3 DNA: TGTGCCAGCAGACCGACAGCGGGGGGAGCTTTCTTT. Its protein is CASRPTAGGAFF.

The DNA for the CDR3 is TGTGCCAGCAGTGAGGACAGATACGAGCAGTACTTC. Translation gives CASSEDRYEQYF. The rearrangement uses TRBV6-1 and TRBJ2-7; D possibly corresponds to TRBD1 (6 bases). The CDR3 consists of 12 residues. Trimming cost V 3 bases and J 4 bases, with 7 bases left between them. The germline gives CDR1 MNHNS, CDR2 SASEGT.

This clone turned up a few times. J is TRBJ2-7 and V is TRBV4-1; the D gene is possibly TRBD1 (6 bases). CDR3 length: 12 residues. Germline assignment: CDR1 MGHRA and CDR2 YSYEKL. The germline V and J ends were trimmed by 6 bases and 4 bases, with 10 bases remaining between them. The CDR3 DNA sequence: TGCGCCAGCAGGGGGGCCGGGTACGAGCAGTACTTC. Its protein product is CASRGAGYEQYF.

The rearrangement links TRBV28 to TRBJ2-7; 7 nucleotides line up with TRBD1. Trimming at V came to 4 bases and at J to 4 bases, leaving 4 bases not matched to a gene. The CDR3 loop spans 13 amino acids. Germline V gene data show CDR1 as MDHEN and CDR2 as SYDVKM. CDR3 nucleotides: TGTGCCAGCAGTTACTCGACAGGGTACGAGCAGTACTTC. It translates to CASSYSTGYEQYF.

This clone appeared a single time. V and J are TRBV7-2 and TRBJ2-7; 7 nucleotides match TRBD2. Per germline, CDR1 SGHTA and CDR2 FQGNSA. The V segment lost 0 bases and the J segment 2 bases; nucleotides outside the gene matches: 7. The CDR3 is made up of 16 amino acids. The DNA of the CDR3 is TGTGCCAGCAGCTTAGCAGGGCGGGGGAGTACCTACGAGCAGTACTTC. This sequence encodes CASSLAGRGSTYEQYF.

This chain connects TRBV21-1 to TRBJ1-3. TRBV21-1 is given as a pseudogene. The CDR3 runs to 14 residues. DNA of the CDR3: TGTGCCAGCAGCAAAGAGAGCTCTGGAAACACCATATATTTT. Amino acid sequence: CASSKESSGNTIYF.

This clone was counted a few times. The gene calls are TRBV27 and TRBJ2-7, with D perhaps TRBD2 (5 bases). This CDR3 contains 14 residues. The germline gives CDR1 MNHEY, CDR2 SMNVEV (reference sequence). The germline V and J ends were trimmed by 5 bases and 4 bases, with 15 bases remaining between them. The CDR3 DNA is TGTGCCAGCAGTCCAGCGGCCCCTCCGTACGAGCAGTACTTC. Residues: CASSPAAPPYEQYF.

V gene TRBV28 combines with J gene TRBJ2-1; 10 positions agree with TRBD2. In germline, CDR1 is MDHEN, CDR2 SYDVKM. This CDR3 is built from 17 residues. Trimming removed 2 bases from V and 9 bases from J; junction bases left unmatched: 13. DNA of the CDR3: TGTGCCAGCAGTTTAAGCCTAGCGGGGGCCGCCTTTGGTGAGCAGTTCTTC. Translating gives CASSLSLAGAAFGEQFF.

This clone was picked up a small number of times. The chain is built from TRBV5-6 and TRBJ1-1; no definite D call. CDR3 length: 16 residues. From germline, CDR1 is SGHDT and CDR2 YYEEEE. The germline V and J ends were trimmed by 4 bases and 0 bases, with 16 bases remaining between them. CDR3 DNA: TGTGCCAGCAGCCCCCCTTTACGGGAGATGAACACTGAAGCTTTCTTT. The encoded protein is CASSPPLREMNTEAFF.

V is TRBV5-1 and J is TRBJ2-7; TRBD1 aligns across 7 bases. CDR3 length: 15 residues. Trimming at V came to 3 bases and at J to 1 base, leaving 7 bases not matched to a gene. Germline V gene lookup returns CDR1 SGHRS and CDR2 YFSETQ. The CDR3 region has the DNA TGCGCCAGCAGCTCGAATACGGGACAGTCCTACGAGCAGTACTTC. This gives the protein CASSSNTGQSYEQYF.